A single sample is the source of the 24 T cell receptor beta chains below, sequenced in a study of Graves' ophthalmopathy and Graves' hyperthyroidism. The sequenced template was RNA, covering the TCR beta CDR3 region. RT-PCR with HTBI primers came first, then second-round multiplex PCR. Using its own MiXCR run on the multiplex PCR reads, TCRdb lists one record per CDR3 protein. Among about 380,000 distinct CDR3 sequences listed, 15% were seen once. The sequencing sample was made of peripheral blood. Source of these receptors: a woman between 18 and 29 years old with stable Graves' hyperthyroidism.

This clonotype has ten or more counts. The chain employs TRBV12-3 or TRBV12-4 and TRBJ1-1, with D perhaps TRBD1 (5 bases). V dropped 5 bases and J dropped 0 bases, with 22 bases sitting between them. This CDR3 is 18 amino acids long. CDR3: CASSGPRGPSHLNTEAFF. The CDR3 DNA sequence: TGTGCCAGCAGTGGTCCGAGGGGTCCATCCCACCTGAACACTGAAGCTTTCTTT.

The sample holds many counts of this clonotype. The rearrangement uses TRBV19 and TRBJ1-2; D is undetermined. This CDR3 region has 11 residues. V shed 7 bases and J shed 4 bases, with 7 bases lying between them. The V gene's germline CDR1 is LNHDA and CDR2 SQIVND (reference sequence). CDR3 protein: CASTDSYGYTF. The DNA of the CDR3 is TGTGCCAGTACGGATTCCTATGGCTACACCTTC.

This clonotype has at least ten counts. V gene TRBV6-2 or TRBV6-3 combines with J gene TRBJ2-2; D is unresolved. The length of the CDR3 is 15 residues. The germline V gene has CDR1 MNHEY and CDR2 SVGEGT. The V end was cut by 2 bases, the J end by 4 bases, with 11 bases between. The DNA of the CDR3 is TGTGCCAGCAGTTACCCCAGAGGTGCCACCGGGGAGCTGTTTTTT. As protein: CASSYPRGATGELFF.

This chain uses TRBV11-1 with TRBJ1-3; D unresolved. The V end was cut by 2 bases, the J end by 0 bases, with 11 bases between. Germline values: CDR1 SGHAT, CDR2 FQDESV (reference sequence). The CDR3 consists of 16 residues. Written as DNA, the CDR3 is TGTGCCAGCAGCTTATCGGAGATCTACTCTGGAAACACCATATATTTT. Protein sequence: CASSLSEIYSGNTIYF.

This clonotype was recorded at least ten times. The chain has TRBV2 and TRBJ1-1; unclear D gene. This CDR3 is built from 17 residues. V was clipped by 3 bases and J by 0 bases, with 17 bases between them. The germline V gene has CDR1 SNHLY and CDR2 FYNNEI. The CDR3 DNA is TGTGCCAGCAGTGACTGGTCTGGCAGAACTTTGAACACTGAAGCTTTCTTT. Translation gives CASSDWSGRTLNTEAFF.

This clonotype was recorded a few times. The CDR3 here is CASSLLGTGGDRVGYTF. CDR3 nucleotides: TGTGCCAGCAGTTTGTTGGGGACAGGGGGCGATAGGGTTGGCTACACCTTC. J is TRBJ1-2 and V is TRBV12-3 or TRBV12-4; TRBD1 matches 12 bases. The J segment lost 7 bases and the V segment lost 3 bases, leaving 12 bases of the junction unmatched. The CDR3 is 17 residues long.

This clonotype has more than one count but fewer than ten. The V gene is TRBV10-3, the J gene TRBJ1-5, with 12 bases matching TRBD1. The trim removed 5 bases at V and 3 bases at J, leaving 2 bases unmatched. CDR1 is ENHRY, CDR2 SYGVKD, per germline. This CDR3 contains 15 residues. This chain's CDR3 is CAISQGQGANQPQHF. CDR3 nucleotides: TGTGCCATCAGTCAGGGACAGGGGGCCAATCAGCCCCAGCATTTT.

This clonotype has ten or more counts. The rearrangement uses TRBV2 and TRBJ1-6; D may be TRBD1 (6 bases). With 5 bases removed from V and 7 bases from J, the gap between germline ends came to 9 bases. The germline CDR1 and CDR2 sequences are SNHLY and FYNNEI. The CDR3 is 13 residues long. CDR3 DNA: TGTGCCAGCAGTCCAGGGGCGAATTCACCCCTCCACTTT. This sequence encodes CASSPGANSPLHF.

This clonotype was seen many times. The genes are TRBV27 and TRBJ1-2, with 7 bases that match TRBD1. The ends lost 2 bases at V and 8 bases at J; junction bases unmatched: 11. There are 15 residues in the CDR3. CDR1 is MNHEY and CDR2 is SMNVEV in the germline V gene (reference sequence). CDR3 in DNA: TGTGCCAGCAGTTTAACGAGGGGGCGTGGGGAAGGCTACACCTTC. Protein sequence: CASSLTRGRGEGYTF.

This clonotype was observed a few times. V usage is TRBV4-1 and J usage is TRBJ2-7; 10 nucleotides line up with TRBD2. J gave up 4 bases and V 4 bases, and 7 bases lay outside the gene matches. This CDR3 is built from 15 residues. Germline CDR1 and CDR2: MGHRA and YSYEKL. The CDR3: CASSPGLADLYEQYF. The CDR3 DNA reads TGCGCCAGCAGCCCAGGACTAGCGGACCTGTACGAGCAGTACTTC.

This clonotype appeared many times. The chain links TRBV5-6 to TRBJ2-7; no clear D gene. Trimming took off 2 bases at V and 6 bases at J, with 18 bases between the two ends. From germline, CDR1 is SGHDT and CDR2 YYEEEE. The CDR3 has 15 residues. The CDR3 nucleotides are TGTGCCAGCAGCTTTTATCGGACCGAGGTGACCGAGCAGTACTTC. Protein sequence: CASSFYRTEVTEQYF.

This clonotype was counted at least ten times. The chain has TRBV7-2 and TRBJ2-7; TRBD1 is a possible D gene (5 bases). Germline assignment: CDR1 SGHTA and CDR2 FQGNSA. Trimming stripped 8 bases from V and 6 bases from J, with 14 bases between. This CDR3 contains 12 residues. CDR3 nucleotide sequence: TGTGCCAGCGCGGACCCAGGGTCCGAGCAGTACTTC. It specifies CASADPGSEQYF.

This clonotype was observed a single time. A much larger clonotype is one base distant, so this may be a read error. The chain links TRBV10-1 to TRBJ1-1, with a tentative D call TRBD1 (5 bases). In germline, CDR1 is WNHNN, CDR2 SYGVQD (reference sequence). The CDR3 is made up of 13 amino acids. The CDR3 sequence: CASSESGTTEACF. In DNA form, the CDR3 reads TGCGCCAGCAGTGAGTCGGGGACCACTGAAGCTTGCTTT.

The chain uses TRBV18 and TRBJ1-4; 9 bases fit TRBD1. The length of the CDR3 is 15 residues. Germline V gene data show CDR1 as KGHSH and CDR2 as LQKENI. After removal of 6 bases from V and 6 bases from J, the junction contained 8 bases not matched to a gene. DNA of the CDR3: TGTGCCAGCTCTGTCGGGACAGGGACGTATGAAAAACTGTTTTTT. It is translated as CASSVGTGTYEKLFF.

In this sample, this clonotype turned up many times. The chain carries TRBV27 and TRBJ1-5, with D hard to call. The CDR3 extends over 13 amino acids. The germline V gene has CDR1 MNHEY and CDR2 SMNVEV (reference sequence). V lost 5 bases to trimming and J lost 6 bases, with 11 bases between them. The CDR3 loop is CASSKGWGQPQHF. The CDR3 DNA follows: TGTGCCAGCAGTAAAGGATGGGGTCAGCCCCAGCATTTT.

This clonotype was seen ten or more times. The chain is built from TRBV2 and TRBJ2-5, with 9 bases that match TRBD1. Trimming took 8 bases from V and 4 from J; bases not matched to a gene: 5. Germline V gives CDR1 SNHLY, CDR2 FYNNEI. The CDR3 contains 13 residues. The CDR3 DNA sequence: TGTGCCAGCGGGGACAGGGAGGGAGAGACCCAGTACTTC. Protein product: CASGDREGETQYF. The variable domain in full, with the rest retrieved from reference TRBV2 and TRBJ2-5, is EPEVTQTPSHQVTQMGQEVILRCVPISNHLYFYWYRQILGQKVEFLVSFYNNEISEKSEIFDDQFSVERPDGSNFTLKIRSTKLEDSAMYFCASGDREGETQYFGPGTRLLVL.

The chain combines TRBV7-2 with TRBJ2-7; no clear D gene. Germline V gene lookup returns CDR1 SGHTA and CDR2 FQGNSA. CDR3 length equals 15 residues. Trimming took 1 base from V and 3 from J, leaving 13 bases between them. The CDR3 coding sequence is TGTGCCAGCAGCTTAGGGGCCAGCGCCAACTACGAGCAGTACTTC. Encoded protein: CASSLGASANYEQYF.

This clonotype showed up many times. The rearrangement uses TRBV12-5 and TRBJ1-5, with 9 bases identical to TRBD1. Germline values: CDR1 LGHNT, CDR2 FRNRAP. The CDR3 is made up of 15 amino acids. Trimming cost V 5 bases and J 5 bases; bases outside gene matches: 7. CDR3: CASGPTGGLYQPQHF. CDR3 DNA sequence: TGTGCTAGTGGTCCGACAGGGGGATTGTATCAGCCCCAGCATTTT.

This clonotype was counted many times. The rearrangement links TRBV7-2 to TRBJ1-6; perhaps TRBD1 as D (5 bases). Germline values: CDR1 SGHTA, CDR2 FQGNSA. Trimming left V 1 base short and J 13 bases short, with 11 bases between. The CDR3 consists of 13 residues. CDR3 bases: TGTGCCAGCAGCTTAGAATCTAGGGGTCCCCTCCACTTT. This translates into CASSLESRGPLHF.

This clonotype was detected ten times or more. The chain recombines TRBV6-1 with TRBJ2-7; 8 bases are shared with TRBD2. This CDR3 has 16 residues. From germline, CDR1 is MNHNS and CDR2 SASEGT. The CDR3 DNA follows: TGTGCAGCAGCAGCCCTCGGGGGGGTTGGCTCCTACGAGCAGTACTTC. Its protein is CAAAALGGVGSYEQYF.

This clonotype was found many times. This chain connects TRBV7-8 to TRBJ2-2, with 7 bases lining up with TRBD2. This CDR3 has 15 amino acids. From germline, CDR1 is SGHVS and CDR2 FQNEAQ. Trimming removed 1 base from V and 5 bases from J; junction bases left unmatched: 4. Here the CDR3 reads CASSLGLATTGELFF. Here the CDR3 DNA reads TGTGCCAGCAGCTTAGGACTAGCTACAACCGGGGAGCTGTTTTTT.

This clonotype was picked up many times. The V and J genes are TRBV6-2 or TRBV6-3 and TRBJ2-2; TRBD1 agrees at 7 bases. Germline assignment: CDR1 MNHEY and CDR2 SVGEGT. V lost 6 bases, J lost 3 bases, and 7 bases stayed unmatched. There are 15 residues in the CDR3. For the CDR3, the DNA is TGTGCCAGCAGCTGGGGACAGTTATACACCGGGGAGCTGTTTTTT. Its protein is CASSWGQLYTGELFF.

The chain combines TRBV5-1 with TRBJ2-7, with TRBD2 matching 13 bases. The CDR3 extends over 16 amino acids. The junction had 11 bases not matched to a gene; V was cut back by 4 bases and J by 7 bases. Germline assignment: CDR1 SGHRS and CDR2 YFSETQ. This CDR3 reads CASSLGTSGGVGEQYF. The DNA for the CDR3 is TGCGCCAGCAGCCTGGGTACTAGCGGGGGGGTTGGTGAGCAGTACTTC.

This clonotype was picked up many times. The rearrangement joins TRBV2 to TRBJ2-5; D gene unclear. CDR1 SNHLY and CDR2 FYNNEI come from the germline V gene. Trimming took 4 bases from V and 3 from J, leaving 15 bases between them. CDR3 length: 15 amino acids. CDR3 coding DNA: TGTGCCAGCAGTGCCCACTTTGTGACAAAAGAGACCCAGTACTTC. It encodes CASSAHFVTKETQYF.